The 13 T cell receptor beta chains given below trace back to one sample, sequenced in a study of post-analysis software for immune sequencing data. Whole-study findings and limits: Patients used about 5 TRBV segments, including TRBV5-6, TRBV5-1 and TRBV20-1, more often than controls.

Their cognate antigens are unknown. Researchers reported that TCR beta cDNA libraries carried unique molecular identifiers. MiXCR, applied by TCRdb to the PCR reads, yields one record per CDR3 protein. The sample holds about 460,000 distinct CDR3 sequences, nearly 45% seen once. The source material was blood. The receptors derive from a girl aged 5 to 17 with multiple sclerosis.

The table lists this clonotype with a count of one. The chain links TRBV12-3 or TRBV12-4 to TRBJ2-5, with 8 bases that match TRBD2. The J call could be wrong; TRBJ2-7 is a better fit for the DNA end. CDR3 length: 15 residues. For the CDR3, the DNA is TGTGCCAGCAGTTACCGGGAGGGGAGGGTGAACGAGCAGTACTTC. Its translation: CASSYREGRVNEQYF.

In its sample, this clonotype was seen a few times. The CDR3 bases are TGCAGTGCTAGAGTCGGCCTAGCGGGAGGATACGAGCAGTACTTC. Translated, it gives CSARVGLAGGYEQYF. The V gene is TRBV20-1, the J gene TRBJ2-7; 11 bases line up with TRBD2. The germline V gene has CDR1 DFQATT and CDR2 SNEGSKA (reference sequence). The CDR3 sequence is 15 residues long. The J segment lost 4 bases and the V segment lost 1 base, leaving 6 bases of the junction unmatched.

This clonotype has a handful of counts. The chain uses TRBV7-9 and TRBJ1-4, with TRBD1 matching over 9 bases. V trimming: 5 bases; J trimming: 3 bases; junction bases outside the gene matches: 4. Germline V lookup: CDR1 SEHNR, CDR2 FQNEAQ (reference sequence). The CDR3 consists of 15 residues. CDR3 loop: CASSGGQGANEKLFF. The CDR3 nucleotides read TGTGCCAGCAGCGGGGGACAGGGCGCTAATGAAAAACTGTTTTTT.

The chain employs TRBV6-4 and TRBJ2-1, with a possible D match to TRBD2 (6 bases). Trimming removed 0 bases from V and 12 bases from J, with 18 bases in between. The CDR3 covers 15 residues. Germline V gives CDR1 MRHNA, CDR2 SNTAGT. CDR3 bases: TGTGCCAGCAGTGACTCCGGACTAATTATGACTGGGCAGTTCTTC. Residues: CASSDSGLIMTGQFF.

The chain carries TRBV28 and TRBJ2-1; D assignment may be TRBD1 or TRBD2 (5 bases each). V was trimmed by 2 bases and J by 4 bases, leaving 21 bases between them. This CDR3 is built from 18 residues. Germline CDR1 reads MDHEN; CDR2 reads SYDVKM. The CDR3 loop is CASSLNGALPPFYNEQFF. The CDR3, as DNA: TGTGCCAGCAGTTTAAACGGGGCGTTACCACCTTTTTACAATGAGCAGTTCTTC.

The J gene is TRBJ1-2, the V gene TRBV5-1, with 8 positions matching TRBD1. After removal of 4 bases from V and 4 bases from J, the junction contained 9 bases not matched to a gene. The germline V gene has CDR1 SGHRS and CDR2 YFSETQ. The CDR3 consists of 15 residues. The CDR3 spells CASSDGQGSFYGYTF. The CDR3 DNA sequence: TGCGCCAGCAGCGACGGACAGGGTTCCTTCTATGGCTACACCTTC.

This clonotype has a handful of counts. The V and J genes are TRBV27 and TRBJ2-6; possible D gene TRBD2, 6 bases. V lost 2 bases and J lost 3, with 8 bases in between. Germline assignment: CDR1 MNHEY and CDR2 SMNVEV (reference sequence). The CDR3 is 15 amino acids. The CDR3 protein is CASSLMGGGANVLTF. The DNA for the CDR3 is TGTGCCAGCAGTTTAATGGGGGGTGGGGCCAACGTCCTGACTTTC.

This rearrangement joins TRBV7-6 to TRBJ2-5; TRBD2 aligns across 9 bases. With 5 bases clipped from V and 1 base from J, the junction kept 8 bases outside the gene matches. The CDR3 totals 16 residues. Germline CDR1 and CDR2: SGHVS and FNYEAQ. The CDR3 DNA reads TGTGCCAGCAGCACTCGCCAGCGGGAGGTCCAAGAGACCCAGTACTTC. It yields the protein CASSTRQREVQETQYF.

The V and J genes are TRBV20-1 and TRBJ2-1; D is possibly TRBD1 (5 bases). The germline gives CDR1 DFQATT, CDR2 SNEGSKA (reference sequence). V lost 1 base, J lost 7 bases, and 11 bases lay in between. The CDR3 has 13 residues. This CDR3 is CSARGRVENEQFF. The CDR3 DNA reads TGCAGTGCTAGAGGCAGGGTTGAGAATGAGCAGTTCTTC.

The J gene is TRBJ2-1, the V gene TRBV28, with TRBD1 identical over 11 bases. V trimming: 5 bases; J trimming: 4 bases; junction bases outside the gene matches: 7. Germline V gives CDR1 MDHEN, CDR2 SYDVKM. This CDR3 comprises 16 residues. The CDR3 sequence: CASSPHRDRGYNEQFF. CDR3 DNA sequence: TGTGCCAGCAGTCCGCACCGGGACAGGGGGTACAATGAGCAGTTCTTC.

This clonotype was counted a single time. V gene TRBV7-9 combines with J gene TRBJ2-3; 9 bases line up with TRBD1. Per the germline V gene, CDR1 is SEHNR and CDR2 is FQNEAQ (reference sequence). The CDR3 has 15 amino acids. V lost 6 bases, J lost 6 bases, and 10 bases stayed unmatched. This chain's CDR3 is CASRSRGTGKDTQYF. CDR3 sequence (DNA): TGTGCCAGCAGATCCAGAGGGACAGGGAAGGATACGCAGTATTTT.

J is TRBJ2-5 and V is TRBV12-3 or TRBV12-4, with a tentative D call TRBD2 (6 bases). The CDR3 covers 12 residues. The germline V and J ends were trimmed by 3 bases and 11 bases, with 13 bases remaining between them. DNA of the CDR3: TGTGCCAGCAGTTTGGCGGGGCGCCGGCAGTACTTC. Its protein is CASSLAGRRQYF.

This clonotype was counted only a few times. The gene calls are TRBV29-1 and TRBJ2-5, with a weak D call TRBD1 (6 bases). Trimming took 7 bases from V and 4 from J, leaving 16 bases between them. Germline V gene sequence: CDR1 SQVTM, CDR2 ANQGSEA. CDR3 size: 13 residues. The CDR3 DNA follows: TGCAGCGCCTGGAAGGGGGTCGGAGAGACCCAGTACTTC. Its protein product is CSAWKGVGETQYF.